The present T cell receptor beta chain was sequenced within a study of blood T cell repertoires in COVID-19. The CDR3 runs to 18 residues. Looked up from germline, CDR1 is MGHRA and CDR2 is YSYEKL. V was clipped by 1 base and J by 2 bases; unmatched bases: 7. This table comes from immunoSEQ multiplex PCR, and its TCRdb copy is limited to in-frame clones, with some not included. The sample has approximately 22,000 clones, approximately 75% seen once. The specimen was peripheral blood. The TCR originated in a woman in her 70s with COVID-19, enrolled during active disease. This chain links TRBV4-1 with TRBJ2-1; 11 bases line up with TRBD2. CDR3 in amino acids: CASSQGVPGLAAYNEQFF. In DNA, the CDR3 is TGCGCCAGCAGCCAAGGTGTTCCGGGACTAGCGGCCTACAATGAGCAGTTCTTC.